Shown below are 29 T cell receptor beta chains from a single sample sequenced in a study of cytomegalovirus exposure and HLA in healthy donors. The study ran its PCR with 60 Vbeta and 13 Jbeta primers. This table comes from immunoSEQ multiplex PCR, and its TCRdb copy is limited to in-frame clones, with some not included. The sample has about 97,000 clones, roughly 74% seen once. The sample comprised PBMCs. These receptor sequences come from a woman between 40 and 50 years old in good health and CMV-seronegative.

This rearrangement joins TRBV10-2 to TRBJ2-5, with TRBD2 matching over 7 bases. Germline lookup yields CDR1 WSHSY and CDR2 SAAADI. V was pared by 1 base and J by 4 bases, with 3 bases of the junction left unmatched. The CDR3 is made up of 14 amino acids. CDR3 sequence: CASSEWGRVETQYF. The CDR3 coding sequence is TGCGCCAGCAGTGAGTGGGGGAGGGTAGAGACCCAGTACTTC.

This clone was counted only a few times. The rearrangement links TRBV27 to TRBJ2-5; the D gene is possibly TRBD2 (6 bases). The DNA end is a closer match to TRBJ2-7, so the J assignment may be wrong. The length of the CDR3 is 15 residues. In germline, CDR1 is MNHEY, CDR2 SMNVEV (reference sequence). The CDR3, as DNA: TGTGCCAGCAGCTCTCAGGGACTCGTCTCCTACGAGCAGTACTTC. It codes for CASSSQGLVSYEQYF.

The gene calls are TRBV19 and TRBJ2-5, with D possibly being TRBD2 (6 bases). The DNA end is more similar to TRBJ2-7, so the J call may be wrong. The CDR3 spans 16 residues. In germline, CDR1 is LNHDA, CDR2 SQIVND (reference sequence). This chain's CDR3 is CASSIRFARGGYEQYF. The CDR3 nucleotides are TGTGCCAGTAGTATCCGTTTCGCTAGGGGAGGCTACGAGCAGTACTTC.

The V gene is TRBV6-6, the J gene TRBJ2-1; TRBD2 matches at 9 bases. With 5 bases clipped from V and 9 bases from J, the junction kept 8 bases outside the gene matches. In germline, CDR1 is MNHNY, CDR2 SVGAGI (reference sequence). This CDR3 has 14 amino acids. The CDR3 loop is CASSPGLAISEQFF. DNA for the CDR3: TGTGCCAGCAGTCCCGGACTAGCGATTAGTGAGCAGTTCTTC.

This chain connects TRBV7-9 to TRBJ2-7; D is undetermined. The ends were cut back, 4 bases at V and 4 bases at J, with 20 bases in the middle. The CDR3 has 16 residues. Germline V gene lookup returns CDR1 SEHNR and CDR2 FQNEAQ (reference sequence). The CDR3 DNA follows: TGTGCCAGCAGCTCCGAAGACATTCCCCGACCTTACGAGCAGTACTTC. Translating it yields CASSSEDIPRPYEQYF.

The V gene is TRBV9, the J gene TRBJ2-1; TRBD2 matches 8 bases. Germline CDR1 reads SGDLS; CDR2 reads YYNGEE. The CDR3 is made up of 16 amino acids. V was clipped by 4 bases and J by 4 bases; unmatched bases: 10. This CDR3 is CASSPGERGLYNEQFF. DNA of the CDR3: TGTGCCAGCAGCCCTGGTGAGCGGGGGTTATACAATGAGCAGTTCTTC.

V is TRBV4-2 and J is TRBJ2-2, with TRBD2 identical over 14 bases. The junction had 23 bases not matched to a gene; V was cut back by 1 base and J by 7 bases. Germline V CDR1 and CDR2: LGHNA, YNFKEQ. The CDR3 has 23 amino acids. The CDR3 loop reads CASSQVSGVTLWGLAGVIGELFF. The CDR3 region has the DNA TGTGCCAGCAGCCAAGTCAGTGGTGTAACATTGTGGGGACTAGCGGGAGTTATCGGGGAGCTGTTTTTT.

V gene TRBV7-9 combines with J gene TRBJ2-3; TRBD1 agrees at 8 bases. Germline CDR1 reads SEHNR; CDR2 reads FQNEAQ (reference sequence). The CDR3 totals 13 residues. The V and J ends lost 7 bases and 6 bases, in that order; junction bases with no gene match: 6. The DNA of the CDR3 is TGTGCCAGCAACCAGGGGGCACGGGATACGCAGTATTTT. Translating gives CASNQGARDTQYF. Supplemented by reference TRBV7-9 and TRBJ2-3, the full variable domain reads DTGVSQNPRHKITKRGQNVTFRCDPISEHNRLYWYRQTLGQGPEFLTYFQNEAQLEKSRLLSDRFSAERPKGSFSTLEIQRTEQGDSAMYLCASNQGARDTQYFGPGTRLTVL.

This chain joins TRBV7-3 and TRBJ2-3; the D gene is possibly TRBD2 (6 bases). The V end lost 1 base, the J end lost 5 bases, and 10 bases lay between the germline ends. Germline values: CDR1 SGHTA, CDR2 FQGTGA. The CDR3 sequence is 14 residues long. The CDR3 sequence: CASSLMSSEDTQYF. The DNA for the CDR3 is TGTGCCAGCAGCTTAATGTCTAGCGAAGATACGCAGTATTTT.

CDR3 DNA sequence: TGTGCCAGCAGCTTACCCTACACCGGGACAGCAAAAAACATTCAGTACTTC. Protein product: CASSLPYTGTAKNIQYF. The gene calls are TRBV7-9 and TRBJ2-4; TRBD1 matches at 7 bases. V was pared by 2 bases and J by 4 bases, with 11 bases of the junction left unmatched. The CDR3 totals 17 residues. CDR1 and CDR2 (germline): SEHNR, FQNEAQ (reference sequence).

The genes are TRBV4-1 and TRBJ2-7, with D possibly being TRBD2 (6 bases). Deletions cut 3 bases from V and 0 bases from J, with 9 bases between. Germline assignment: CDR1 MGHRA and CDR2 YSYEKL. The CDR3 extends over 14 amino acids. CDR3 sequence: CASSQGLGSYEQYF. In DNA form, the CDR3 reads TGCGCCAGCAGCCAGGGACTTGGCTCCTACGAGCAGTACTTC.

CDR3 in amino acids: CASSFGSANEQFF. The CDR3 DNA is TGTGCCAGCAGCTTCGGAAGCGCCAATGAGCAGTTCTTC. V and J are TRBV5-4 and TRBJ2-1; no clear D. Germline CDR1 and CDR2: SGHNT and YYREEE (reference sequence). This CDR3 contains 13 residues. Trimming removed 2 bases from V and 6 bases from J, with 9 bases in between.

The chain has TRBV15 and TRBJ1-3; D uncertain. Trimming removed 1 base from V and 2 bases from J, with 6 bases in between. The germline V gene has CDR1 LNHNV and CDR2 YYDKDF (reference sequence). CDR3 length equals 14 residues. The CDR3 sequence is CATSRGETGNTIYF. The CDR3 DNA reads as TGTGCCACCAGCAGAGGGGAGACTGGAAACACCATATATTTT.

The gene calls are TRBV7-3 and TRBJ2-1; TRBD2 matches 9 bases. The V and J ends lost 2 bases and 2 bases, in that order; junction bases with no gene match: 1. This CDR3 has 15 amino acids. Germline CDR1 is SGHTA and CDR2 is FQGTGA. The DNA of the CDR3 is TGTGCCAGCAGCTTAGGCGGGGGGGCCTACAATGAGCAGTTCTTC. Amino acid sequence: CASSLGGGAYNEQFF.

This clone was counted a few times. The V and J genes are TRBV6-5 and TRBJ2-1; 13 bases fit TRBD2. The CDR3 is 15 amino acids. Germline CDR1 is MNHEY and CDR2 is SVGAGI. With V trimmed by 6 bases and J by 9 bases, 8 bases remained unmatched. CDR3 sequence (DNA): TGTGCCAGCAGCCTTTGGACTAGCGGGAGATCTGAGCAGTTCTTC. Amino acid sequence: CASSLWTSGRSEQFF.

The chain carries TRBV7-6 and TRBJ2-5; 7 bases line up with TRBD2. Germline V lookup: CDR1 SGHVS, CDR2 FNYEAQ. There are 14 residues in the CDR3. V lost 5 bases and J lost 5; bases outside the gene matches: 8. CDR3 sequence reads: CASSPKGRGETQYF. CDR3 sequence (DNA): TGTGCCAGCAGCCCCAAGGGGCGGGGGGAGACCCAGTACTTC.

The V gene is TRBV19, the J gene TRBJ1-4; possibly TRBD1 for D (6 bases). The V and J ends lost 7 bases and 8 bases respectively, with 17 bases between them. Germline V gene sequence: CDR1 LNHDA, CDR2 SQIVND (reference sequence). The CDR3 length is 14 residues. DNA of the CDR3: TGTGCCAGTACCTCGACAGGCCGCCCCGAAAAACTGTTTTTT. Translation: CASTSTGRPEKLFF. Looking up the rest from reference TRBV19 and TRBJ1-4 gives the full variable domain: DGGITQSPKYLFRKEGQNVTLSCEQNLNHDAMYWYRQDPGQGLRLIYYSQIVNDFQKGDIAEGYSVSREKKESFPLTVTSAQKNPTAFYLCASTSTGRPEKLFFGSGTQLSVL.

The gene calls are TRBV7-9 and TRBJ1-2; D gene uncertain. The CDR3 spans 17 residues. Trimming took off 1 base at V and 2 bases at J, with 17 bases between the two ends. The germline V gene encodes CDR1 SEHNR and CDR2 FQNEAQ (reference sequence). The CDR3 DNA reads as TGTGCCAGCAGCTTAGAACGGCGGGGATCCCCAAACTATGGCTACACCTTC. Translating gives CASSLERRGSPNYGYTF.

J is TRBJ2-7 and V is TRBV27, with 10 nucleotides matching TRBD1. This CDR3 region has 15 residues. CDR1 MNHEY and CDR2 SMNVEV come from the germline V gene (reference sequence). V was clipped by 6 bases and J by 5 bases; unmatched bases: 10. CDR3 in DNA: TGTGCCAGCAGGGCACATGACAGGGGGCTCAACGAGCAGTACTTC. The encoded protein is CASRAHDRGLNEQYF.

This chain joins TRBV7-2 and TRBJ2-3, with D maybe TRBD1 (6 bases). Germline V gene lookup returns CDR1 SGHTA and CDR2 FQGNSA. This CDR3 contains 16 residues. Trimming stripped 2 bases from V and 2 bases from J, with 14 bases between. CDR3 residues: CASSLTGPTNTDTQYF. The CDR3 coding sequence is TGTGCCAGCAGCTTAACAGGGCCCACCAACACAGATACGCAGTATTTT.

The chain has TRBV19 and TRBJ1-3; TRBD1 matches 7 bases. CDR3 length: 13 amino acids. The V gene's germline CDR1 is LNHDA and CDR2 SQIVND (reference sequence). The junction had 3 bases not matched to a gene; V was cut back by 10 bases and J by 0 bases. The CDR3 DNA reads as TGTGCCACAGGGGGAAGCTCTGGAAACACCATATATTTT. Residues: CATGGSSGNTIYF.

The V and J genes are TRBV11-2 and TRBJ2-7; D is undetermined. Germline lookup yields CDR1 SGHAT and CDR2 FQNNGV. The length of the CDR3 is 14 residues. V was shortened by 4 bases and J by 3 bases, with 13 bases between the two germline ends. CDR3 DNA: TGTGCCAGCAGCTCGTCAACAGCCTACTACGAGCAGTACTTC. Protein: CASSSSTAYYEQYF.

The rearrangement links TRBV19 to TRBJ1-1, with a possible D match to TRBD1 (6 bases). Per the germline V gene, CDR1 is LNHDA and CDR2 is SQIVND (reference sequence). The ends were cut back, 3 bases at V and 1 base at J, with 9 bases in the middle. The CDR3 length is 14 residues. This chain's CDR3 is CASSIPGANTEAFF. Here the CDR3 DNA reads TGTGCCAGTAGTATCCCAGGGGCGAACACTGAAGCTTTCTTT.

The J gene is TRBJ1-1, the V gene TRBV19; perhaps TRBD1 as D (5 bases). The germline V gene encodes CDR1 LNHDA and CDR2 SQIVND (reference sequence). V was cut by 4 bases and J by 3 bases, with 18 bases left in between. This CDR3 comprises 16 residues. In DNA form, the CDR3 reads TGTGCCAGTAGTAGGACCGGGAGTTGGGACGACACTGAAGCTTTCTTT. It translates to CASSRTGSWDDTEAFF.

The chain employs TRBV6-1 and TRBJ2-7; the D gene is possibly TRBD1 (6 bases). The V gene lost 5 bases and the J gene lost 2 bases, with 13 bases spanning the gap. This CDR3 comprises 14 residues. From germline, CDR1 is MNHNS and CDR2 SASEGT. This CDR3 is CASSTGHPPYEQYF. The DNA of the CDR3 is TGTGCCAGCAGTACGGGACACCCTCCCTACGAGCAGTACTTC.

In its sample, this clone was seen a few times. The chain has TRBV5-1 and TRBJ2-3; D perhaps matches TRBD1 (6 bases). CDR3 length: 15 amino acids. Germline assignment: CDR1 SGHRS and CDR2 YFSETQ. V lost 2 bases, J lost 3 bases, and 13 bases lay in between. Here the CDR3 reads CASSFEGGRTDTQYF. In DNA, the CDR3 is TGCGCCAGCAGCTTCGAAGGGGGAAGGACAGATACGCAGTATTTT.

The chain is built from TRBV16 and TRBJ1-3; D ambiguous. Trimming cost V 0 bases and J 0 bases, with 6 bases left between them. Per germline, CDR1 KGHSY and CDR2 FQNENV. The CDR3 sequence is 15 residues long. DNA for the CDR3: TGTGCCAGCAGCCAATCCCGGGGCTCTGGAAACACCATATATTTT. Amino acid sequence: CASSQSRGSGNTIYF.

The rearrangement links TRBV6-5 to TRBJ1-1; possibly TRBD1 for D (6 bases). CDR1 is MNHEY, CDR2 SVGAGI, per germline. This CDR3 region has 14 residues. Deletions cut 4 bases from V and 7 bases from J, with 16 bases between. Here the CDR3 reads CASSSNADRCEAFF. The CDR3 DNA follows: TGTGCCAGCAGTTCAAACGCCGACAGGTGTGAAGCTTTCTTT.

The chain combines TRBV5-4 with TRBJ1-5; 9 bases fit TRBD1. V gave up 3 bases and J gave up 3 bases; unmatched junction bases: 4. The CDR3 consists of 15 residues. CDR1 is SGHNT and CDR2 is YYREEE in the germline V gene (reference sequence). The CDR3 nucleotides are TGTGCCAGCAGCTCCGGGACAGGGTTCAATCAGCCCCAGCATTTT. As protein: CASSSGTGFNQPQHF.